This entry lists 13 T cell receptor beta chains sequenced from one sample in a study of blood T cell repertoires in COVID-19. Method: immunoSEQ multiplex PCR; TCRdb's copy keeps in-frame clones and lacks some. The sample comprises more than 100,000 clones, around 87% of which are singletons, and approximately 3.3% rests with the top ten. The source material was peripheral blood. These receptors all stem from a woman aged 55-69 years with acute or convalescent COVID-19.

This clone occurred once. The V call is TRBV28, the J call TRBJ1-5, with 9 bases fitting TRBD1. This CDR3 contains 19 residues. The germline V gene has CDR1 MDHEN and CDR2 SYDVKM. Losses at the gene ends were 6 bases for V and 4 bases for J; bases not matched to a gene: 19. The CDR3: CASRPTGGGGGRVNQPQHF. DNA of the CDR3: TGTGCCAGCAGGCCGACAGGGGGTGGTGGTGGCAGGGTTAATCAGCCCCAGCATTTT. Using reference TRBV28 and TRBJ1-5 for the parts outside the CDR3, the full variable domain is DVKVTQSSRYLVKRTGEKVFLECVQDMDHENMFWYRQDPGLGLRLIYFSYDVKMKEKGDIPEGYSVSREKKERFSLILESASTNQTSMYLCASRPTGGGGGRVNQPQHFGDGTRLSIL.

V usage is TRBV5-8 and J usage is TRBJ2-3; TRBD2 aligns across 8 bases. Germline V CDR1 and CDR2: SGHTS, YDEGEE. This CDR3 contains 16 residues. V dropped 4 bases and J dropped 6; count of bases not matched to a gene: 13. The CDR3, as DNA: TGTGCCAGCAGCCGGTTAGCGGGAATCCCCCCGGATACGCAGTATTTT. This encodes CASSRLAGIPPDTQYF.

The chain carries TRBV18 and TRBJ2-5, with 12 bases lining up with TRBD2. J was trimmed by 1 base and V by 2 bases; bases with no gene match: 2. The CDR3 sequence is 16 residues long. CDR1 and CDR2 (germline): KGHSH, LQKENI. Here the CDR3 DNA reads TGTGCCAGCTCACCAGGGACTAGCGGGTTCCAAGAGACCCAGTACTTC. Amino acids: CASSPGTSGFQETQYF.

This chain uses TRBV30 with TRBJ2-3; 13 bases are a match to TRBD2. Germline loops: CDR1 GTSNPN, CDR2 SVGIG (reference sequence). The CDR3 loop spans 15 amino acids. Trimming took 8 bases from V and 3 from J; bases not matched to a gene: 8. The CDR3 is CAGLTSGRPTDTQYF. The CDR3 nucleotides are TGTGCCGGCTTGACTAGCGGGAGGCCAACAGATACGCAGTATTTT.

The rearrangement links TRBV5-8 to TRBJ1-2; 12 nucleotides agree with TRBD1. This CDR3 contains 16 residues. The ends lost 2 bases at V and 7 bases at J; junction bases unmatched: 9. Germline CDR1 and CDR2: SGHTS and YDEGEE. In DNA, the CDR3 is TGTGCCAGCAGCTTCTCCGGGACAGGGGGCTTGGGTGGCTACACCTTC. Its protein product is CASSFSGTGGLGGYTF.

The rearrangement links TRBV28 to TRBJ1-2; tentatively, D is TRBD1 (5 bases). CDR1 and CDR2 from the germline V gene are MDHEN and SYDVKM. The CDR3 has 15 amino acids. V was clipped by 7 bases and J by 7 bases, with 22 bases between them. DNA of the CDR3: TGTGCCAGCATTAGTCCTGGCAGGGCTCAGGGTGGCTACACCTTC. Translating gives CASISPGRAQGGYTF.

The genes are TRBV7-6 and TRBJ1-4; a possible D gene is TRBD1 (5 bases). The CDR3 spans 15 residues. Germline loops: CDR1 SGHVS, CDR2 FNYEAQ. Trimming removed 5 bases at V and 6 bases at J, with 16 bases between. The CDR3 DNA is TGTGCCAGCAGCCCCTCCGGGGGAAAGCATGAAAAACTGTTTTTT. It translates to CASSPSGGKHEKLFF.

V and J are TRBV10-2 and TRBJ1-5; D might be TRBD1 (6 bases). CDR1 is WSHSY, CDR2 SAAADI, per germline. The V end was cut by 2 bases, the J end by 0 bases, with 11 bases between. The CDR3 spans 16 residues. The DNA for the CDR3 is TGCGCCAGCAGTGAGGGCGGCAGGGGTAGCAATCAGCCCCAGCATTTT. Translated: CASSEGGRGSNQPQHF.

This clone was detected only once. CDR3 residues: CASSDPGLAEETQYF. In nucleotides, the CDR3 is TGTGCCAGCAGTGACCCGGGACTAGCGGAAGAGACCCAGTACTTC. The V and J genes are TRBV25-1 and TRBJ2-5, with TRBD2 matching over 11 bases. The V gene end was trimmed by 3 bases and the J gene end by 3 bases; junction bases not matched to a gene: 3. The CDR3 is made up of 15 amino acids. Germline-derived CDR1 and CDR2 are MGHDK and SYGVNS.

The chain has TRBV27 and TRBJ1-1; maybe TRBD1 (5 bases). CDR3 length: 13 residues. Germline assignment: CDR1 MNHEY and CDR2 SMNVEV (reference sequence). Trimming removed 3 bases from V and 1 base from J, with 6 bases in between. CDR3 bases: TGTGCCAGCAGTTTGGGGCAGAACACTGAAGCTTTCTTT. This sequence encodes CASSLGQNTEAFF.

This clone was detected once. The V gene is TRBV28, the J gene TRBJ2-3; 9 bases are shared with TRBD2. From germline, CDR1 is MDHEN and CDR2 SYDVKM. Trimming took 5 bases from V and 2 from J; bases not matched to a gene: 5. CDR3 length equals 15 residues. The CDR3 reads CASSSASGNTDTQYF. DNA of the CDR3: TGTGCCAGCAGTAGTGCTAGCGGGAACACAGATACGCAGTATTTT.

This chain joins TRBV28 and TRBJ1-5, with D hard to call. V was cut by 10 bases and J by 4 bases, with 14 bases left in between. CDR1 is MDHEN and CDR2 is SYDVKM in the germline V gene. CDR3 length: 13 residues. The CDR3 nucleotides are TGTGCCACCTCAATGGGAGGTAATCAGCCCCAGCATTTT. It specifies CATSMGGNQPQHF.

The CDR3 loop reads CATLAQPGAGYTF. The CDR3 coding sequence is TGTGCTACCTTAGCCCAGCCAGGGGCTGGCTACACCTTC. J is TRBJ1-2 and V is TRBV10-3; TRBD1 is a possible D gene (6 bases). Looked up from germline, CDR1 is ENHRY and CDR2 is SYGVKD. CDR3 length: 13 residues.